Following are 8 T cell receptor beta chains from one sample sequenced in a study of regulatory T cells in long-lasting Graves disease. Noted time point: newly diagnosed GD, antithyroid drugs for less than 3 months. The TCR library was made from RNA extracted from PBMCs. Assembly of TCR beta libraries relied on iRepertoire HTBI primers together with Arm-PCR of CDR3 regions. TCRdb redid the calling of the multiplex PCR reads with MiXCR, one entry per CDR3 protein. This table holds some 500,000 distinct CDR3 sequences, about 16% found once. The data also belong to a second study, concerning T cells in Graves' hyperthyroidism and ophthalmopathy.

Sequenced here: peripheral blood mononuclear cells (PBMCs), sampled at new diagnosis, from a patient treated with antithyroid drugs. The source is a woman aged 35 to 60 with Graves disease.

In its sample, this clonotype was seen many times. This chain connects TRBV28 to TRBJ1-3; D ambiguous. Trimming pared 8 bases from V and 2 bases from J, leaving 7 bases between. Looked up from germline, CDR1 is MDHEN and CDR2 is SYDVKM. The CDR3 loop spans 12 amino acids. The CDR3 loop is CASHGAGNTIYF. For the CDR3, the DNA is TGTGCCAGCCATGGGGCTGGAAACACCATATATTTT.

This clonotype was observed a handful of times. This sequence joins TRBV13 and TRBJ2-7; 7 bases match TRBD1. This CDR3 region has 16 residues. V gave up 0 bases and J gave up 2 bases; unmatched junction bases: 7. Germline V gene lookup returns CDR1 PRHDT and CDR2 FYEKMQ (reference sequence). The CDR3 region is CASSLGGRGSPYEQYF. The DNA of the CDR3 is TGTGCCAGCAGCTTAGGTGGCAGGGGGTCTCCCTACGAGCAGTACTTC.

This clonotype was observed a handful of times. V is TRBV11-2 and J is TRBJ2-5; D call uncertain. The germline CDR1 and CDR2 sequences are SGHAT and FQNNGV. With 5 bases removed from V and 5 bases from J, the gap between germline ends came to 18 bases. The CDR3 covers 15 residues. In DNA form, the CDR3 reads TGTGCCAGCAGCCAACACCCCCTGGTGCCTGAGACCCAGTACTTC. Encoded protein: CASSQHPLVPETQYF. Supplemented by reference TRBV11-2 and TRBJ2-5, the full variable domain reads EAGVAQSPRYKIIEKRQSVAFWCNPISGHATLYWYQQILGQGPKLLIQFQNNGVVDDSQLPKDRFSAERLKGVDSTLKIQPAKLEDSAVYLCASSQHPLVPETQYFGPGTRLLVL.

This clonotype was observed a few times. The rearrangement joins TRBV18 to TRBJ2-7; no reliable D call. The CDR3 is 13 residues long. The germline V gene has CDR1 KGHSH and CDR2 LQKENI. The V end lost 3 bases, the J end lost 6 bases, and 12 bases lay between the germline ends. CDR3 residues: CASSPVLTSEQYF. The CDR3 bases are TGTGCCAGCTCACCCGTACTGACATCCGAGCAGTACTTC.

This clonotype was seen at least ten times. This chain connects TRBV28 to TRBJ2-7; D uncertain. Germline V gene sequence: CDR1 MDHEN, CDR2 SYDVKM. V gave up 1 base and J gave up 1 base, with 8 bases separating them. The CDR3 loop spans 14 amino acids. In DNA form, the CDR3 reads TGTGCCAGCAGTTTATTGTTTTGGTCCTACGAGCAGTACTTC. This sequence encodes CASSLLFWSYEQYF.

The genes are TRBV12-3 or TRBV12-4 and TRBJ1-1; tentatively, D is TRBD1 (5 bases). V lost 6 bases, J lost 8 bases, and 16 bases lay in between. The CDR3 runs 13 residues. For the CDR3, the DNA is TGTGCCAGCAGAGCCAGACAGACCGAAGAAGCTTTCTTT. This gives the protein CASRARQTEEAFF.

This clonotype has at least ten counts. The gene calls are TRBV11-2 and TRBJ1-1; D unresolved. The germline gives CDR1 SGHAT, CDR2 FQNNGV. The CDR3 extends over 13 amino acids. The V end was cut by 1 base, the J end by 11 bases, with 14 bases between. The CDR3 region has the DNA TGTGCCAGCAGCTTAGGGGTTGGGTTGAGTGCTTTCTTT. Its protein product is CASSLGVGLSAFF.

This clonotype was seen ten or more times. This chain links TRBV28 with TRBJ2-3; 15 nucleotides match TRBD2. The CDR3 extends over 16 amino acids. CDR1 is MDHEN and CDR2 is SYDVKM in the germline V gene. With V trimmed by 5 bases and J by 8 bases, 8 bases remained unmatched. This CDR3 reads CASSLLGLAGGSTQYF. The CDR3 DNA reads TGTGCCAGCAGTCTGTTGGGACTAGCGGGGGGAAGTACGCAGTATTTT.